This TCR beta chain was sequenced in a study of regulatory T cells in long-lasting Graves disease. Described time point: newly diagnosed GD, antithyroid drugs for less than 3 months. The TCR library was made from RNA that had been extracted from PBMCs in TRIzol. Construction of TCR beta libraries relied on iRepertoire HTBI primers and on Arm-PCR targeting CDR3 regions. TCRdb used MiXCR to reprocess the multiplex PCR reads, holding one entry per CDR3 protein. Found here are around 320,000 distinct CDR3 sequences, roughly 17% of them singletons; the top ten hold roughly 27%. Germline-derived CDR1 and CDR2 are SNHLY and FYNNEI. CDR3 length: 15 residues. V lost 6 bases to trimming and J lost 0 bases; unmatched junction nucleotides: 5. The sample also formed part of further work on T cells in Graves' hyperthyroidism and ophthalmopathy.

The chain employs TRBV2 and TRBJ2-1; 7 nucleotides line up with TRBD2. Source: peripheral blood mononuclear cells (PBMCs), taken at new diagnosis, from a patient treated with antithyroid drugs. The receptor comes from a man aged 35-49 years with Graves disease. As DNA, the CDR3 is TGTGCCAGCAGCACAAGCGGGAACTCCTACAATGAGCAGTTCTTC. It encodes CASSTSGNSYNEQFF. The full variable domain, rest sourced from reference TRBV2 and TRBJ2-1, is EPEVTQTPSHQVTQMGQEVILRCVPISNHLYFYWYRQILGQKVEFLVSFYNNEISEKSEIFDDQFSVERPDGSNFTLKIRSTKLEDSAMYFCASSTSGNSYNEQFFGPGTRLTVL.